The 30 T cell receptor beta chains given below trace back to one sample, sequenced in a study of blood T cell repertoires in COVID-19. Produced via immunoSEQ multiplex PCR; TCRdb's table is partial and in-frame only. The sample has approximately 100,000 clones; around nine tenths are singletons. Input material: peripheral blood. The receptors shown here come from a human donor with acute or convalescent COVID-19. The donor label of this sample is uncertain.

This chain joins TRBV7-8 and TRBJ1-3; D might be TRBD1 (6 bases). V lost 5 bases, J lost 4 bases, and 15 bases lay in between. Germline values: CDR1 SGHVS, CDR2 FQNEAQ. CDR3 size: 15 residues. CDR3 sequence (DNA): TGTGCCAGCAGCCCGATACAGGGCCCAGGAAACACCATATATTTT. This translates into CASSPIQGPGNTIYF.

The gene calls are TRBV5-1 and TRBJ2-3, with 15 bases identical to TRBD2. Germline CDR1 and CDR2: SGHRS and YFSETQ. The CDR3 has 17 amino acids. Losses at the gene ends were 3 bases for V and 2 bases for J; bases not matched to a gene: 4. CDR3 sequence: CASSSGLAGGFTDTQYF. In DNA, the CDR3 is TGCGCCAGCAGCTCCGGACTAGCGGGGGGGTTCACAGATACGCAGTATTTT.

V is TRBV20-1 and J is TRBJ2-2, with D perhaps matching TRBD2 (5 bases). Germline V lookup: CDR1 DFQATT, CDR2 SNEGSKA (reference sequence). The ends were cut back, 3 bases at V and 4 bases at J, with 15 bases in the middle. The CDR3 loop spans 15 amino acids. For the CDR3, the DNA is TGCAGTGCTAGTGTAAGCGGACCGGGCACCGGGGAGCTGTTTTTT. Translated, it gives CSASVSGPGTGELFF.

This chain joins TRBV19 and TRBJ1-6, with a tentative D call TRBD1 (6 bases). Trimming removed 6 bases from V and 4 bases from J, with 13 bases in between. The CDR3 consists of 15 residues. Germline CDR1 LNHDA, CDR2 SQIVND (reference sequence). The CDR3 protein is CASSPADRYNSPLHF. The CDR3 DNA reads TGTGCCAGTAGCCCAGCGGACAGATATAATTCACCCCTCCACTTT.

V is TRBV2 and J is TRBJ1-1; D is perhaps TRBD1 (5 bases). Trimming pared 7 bases from V and 1 base from J, leaving 10 bases between. Per the germline V gene, CDR1 is SNHLY and CDR2 is FYNNEI. The CDR3 is 13 residues long. The CDR3, as DNA: TGTGCCAGCAATTACAGGCGGAACACTGAAGCTTTCTTT. Its translation is CASNYRRNTEAFF.

The chain is built from TRBV12-5 and TRBJ2-5; 8 bases are shared with TRBD1. CDR3 length: 16 amino acids. The germline CDR1 and CDR2 sequences are LGHNT and FRNRAP. The V gene end was trimmed by 5 bases and the J gene end by 5 bases; junction bases not matched to a gene: 13. The CDR3 spells CASGGGQAASPETQYF. In DNA form, the CDR3 reads TGTGCTAGTGGTGGGGGACAGGCGGCCTCCCCGGAGACCCAGTACTTC.

The gene calls are TRBV7-3 and TRBJ1-1; 10 bases agree with TRBD1. This CDR3 has 14 residues. Germline assignment: CDR1 SGHTA and CDR2 FQGTGA. After removal of 5 bases from V and 4 bases from J, the junction contained 4 bases not matched to a gene. The CDR3 region has the DNA TGTGCCAGCAGCGAGGACAGGGGGAGCACTGAAGCTTTCTTT. Amino acids: CASSEDRGSTEAFF.

The chain employs TRBV6-5 and TRBJ1-2; no definite D call. Trimming left V 7 bases short and J 0 bases short, with 15 bases between. CDR3 length: 15 amino acids. CDR1 MNHEY and CDR2 SVGAGI come from the germline V gene. The CDR3 nucleotides are TGTGCCAGCACCGACCAGGCCTCAGCTAACTATGGCTACACCTTC. Its protein product is CASTDQASANYGYTF.

The rearrangement links TRBV6-5 to TRBJ1-1; 7 bases map to TRBD1. The CDR3 loop spans 15 amino acids. Per germline, CDR1 MNHEY and CDR2 SVGAGI. V lost 2 bases and J lost 1; bases outside the gene matches: 4. CDR3 nucleotides: TGTGCCAGCAGTTACGGGTGGACAGGGAACACTGAAGCTTTCTTT. Protein product: CASSYGWTGNTEAFF.

V is TRBV7-9 and J is TRBJ2-2; D is ambiguous. The CDR3 is 15 residues long. The ends were cut back, 7 bases at V and 1 base at J, with 13 bases in the middle. The germline V gene encodes CDR1 SEHNR and CDR2 FQNEAQ (reference sequence). The CDR3: CASTQRSVNTGELFF. As DNA, the CDR3 is TGTGCCAGCACCCAGAGGTCAGTGAACACCGGGGAGCTGTTTTTT.

The chain couples TRBV6-5 to TRBJ2-1; the match to TRBD1 covers 7 bases. Germline values: CDR1 MNHEY, CDR2 SVGAGI. The CDR3 length is 13 residues. Trimming took 3 bases from V and 6 from J; bases not matched to a gene: 2. The CDR3 region has the DNA TGTGCCAGCAGTTATACAGGGGCCAATGAGCAGTTCTTC. Translated, it gives CASSYTGANEQFF.

The chain links TRBV30 to TRBJ1-5; D is possibly TRBD1 (6 bases). The CDR3 has 15 residues. Trimming removed 1 base at V and 1 base at J, with 11 bases between. The germline V gene has CDR1 GTSNPN and CDR2 SVGIG (reference sequence). As DNA, the CDR3 is TGTGCCTGGAGTGCCCAGACAGGAAGCAATCAGCCCCAGCATTTT. Translation gives CAWSAQTGSNQPQHF.

In its sample, this clone was seen once. The CDR3 here is CASSQDLRDVKNIQYF. The CDR3 bases are TGCGCCAGCAGCCAAGACTTGCGGGACGTCAAAAACATTCAGTACTTC. The chain recombines TRBV4-3 with TRBJ2-4; possibly TRBD2 for D (6 bases). Germline values: CDR1 LGHNA, CDR2 YSLEER. V lost 0 bases to trimming and J lost 3 bases, with 12 bases between them. The CDR3 contains 16 residues.

V usage is TRBV28 and J usage is TRBJ2-7; 8 bases line up with TRBD2. The germline V gene has CDR1 MDHEN and CDR2 SYDVKM. The CDR3 is 14 amino acids. V dropped 4 bases and J dropped 3; count of bases not matched to a gene: 5. CDR3 coding DNA: TGTGCCAGCAGTTATAGCCTAGCGGGCTACGAGCAGTACTTC. Translation gives CASSYSLAGYEQYF.

The V gene is TRBV6-5, the J gene TRBJ2-7, with D maybe TRBD1 (5 bases). Trimming stripped 8 bases from V and 6 bases from J, with 17 bases between. The CDR3 totals 13 residues. CDR1 and CDR2 from the germline V gene are MNHEY and SVGAGI. This CDR3 is CASFAPGAGEQYF. The CDR3 DNA is TGTGCCAGCTTTGCCCCTGGGGCAGGCGAGCAGTACTTC.

The V call is TRBV4-3, the J call TRBJ2-1; 13 nucleotides agree with TRBD2. J lost 12 bases, V lost 0 bases, and 8 bases had no gene match. The CDR3 spans 16 residues. CDR1 and CDR2 (germline): LGHNA, YSLEER. As DNA, the CDR3 is TGCGCCAGCAGCCAAGACTGGGGACTAGCGGGGAAGCGGCAGTTCTTC. It codes for CASSQDWGLAGKRQFF.

The rearrangement joins TRBV15 to TRBJ2-7; D ambiguous. CDR3 size: 14 residues. The V gene lost 2 bases and the J gene lost 3 bases, with 11 bases spanning the gap. CDR1 LNHNV and CDR2 YYDKDF come from the germline V gene (reference sequence). The CDR3 loop is CATSRREPNYEQYF. In DNA form, the CDR3 reads TGTGCCACCAGCAGACGCGAGCCTAACTACGAGCAGTACTTC. The whole variable domain, filled in from reference TRBV15 and TRBJ2-7, reads DAMVIQNPRYQVTQFGKPVTLSCSQTLNHNVMYWYQQKSSQAPKLLFHYYDKDFNNEADTPDNFQSRRPNTSFCFLDIRSPGLGDTAMYLCATSRREPNYEQYFGPGTRLTVT.

Concerning this clone itself: The same CDR3 arises from other DNA sequences in this sample as well. This chain uses TRBV5-1 with TRBJ1-3, with D tentatively TRBD1 (6 bases). Trimming pared 4 bases from V and 1 base from J, leaving 9 bases between. Germline V gene sequence: CDR1 SGHRS, CDR2 YFSETQ. This CDR3 is built from 14 residues. The CDR3 region is CASSPQGSGNTIYF. The CDR3 DNA is TGCGCCAGCAGCCCACAGGGTTCTGGAAACACCATATATTTT.

The chain couples TRBV7-6 to TRBJ2-5; D gene ambiguous. Germline V gene sequence: CDR1 SGHVS, CDR2 FNYEAQ. This CDR3 is 11 amino acids long. Trimming stripped 5 bases from V and 2 bases from J, with 3 bases between. Written as DNA, the CDR3 is TGTGCCAGCAGCCCACAAGAGACCCAGTACTTC. Amino acids: CASSPQETQYF.

J is TRBJ1-1 and V is TRBV5-6; 10 bases agree with TRBD1. Trimming removed 0 bases from V and 6 bases from J; junction bases left unmatched: 2. The CDR3 length is 14 residues. The V gene's germline CDR1 is SGHDT and CDR2 YYEEEE. The CDR3 sequence is CASSLGGTGAEAFF. In nucleotides, the CDR3 is TGTGCCAGCAGCTTGGGAGGGACAGGGGCTGAAGCTTTCTTT.

This chain links TRBV6-5 with TRBJ1-1, with D possibly being TRBD1 (5 bases). The ends were cut back, 4 bases at V and 1 base at J, with 10 bases in the middle. The CDR3 totals 14 residues. Germline values: CDR1 MNHEY, CDR2 SVGAGI. The CDR3 nucleotides are TGTGCCAGCAGTTCCTATGGGGCGAACACTGAAGCTTTCTTT. Its protein is CASSSYGANTEAFF.

The chain has TRBV5-5 and TRBJ1-6, with 10 nucleotides matching TRBD1. The CDR3 spans 15 residues. The germline V gene encodes CDR1 SGHKS and CDR2 YYEKEE (reference sequence). Trimming took 1 base from V and 8 from J; bases not matched to a gene: 3. CDR3 sequence (DNA): TGTGCCAGCAGCTTGATGGGACAGGGGCATTCACCCCTCCACTTT. It yields the protein CASSLMGQGHSPLHF.

The chain joins TRBV2 to TRBJ2-7; D is possibly TRBD1 (6 bases). This CDR3 spans 13 amino acids. CDR1 is SNHLY, CDR2 FYNNEI, per germline. The V and J ends lost 4 bases and 2 bases respectively, with 9 bases between them. Here the CDR3 DNA reads TGTGCCAGCAGTGTAGCAGGGGCCTACGAGCAGTACTTC. Encoded protein: CASSVAGAYEQYF.

The rearrangement uses TRBV20-1 and TRBJ1-2; TRBD1 is a possible D gene (5 bases). The CDR3 runs to 11 residues. V was trimmed by 6 bases and J by 3 bases, leaving 8 bases between them. CDR1 is DFQATT and CDR2 is SNEGSKA in the germline V gene (reference sequence). The CDR3 here is CSAGGDYGYTF. The DNA for the CDR3 is TGCAGTGCCGGAGGGGACTATGGCTACACCTTC.

This clone was seen only a few times. The J gene is TRBJ2-3, the V gene TRBV4-3; no definite D call. CDR3 length: 14 residues. Germline V gene data show CDR1 as LGHNA and CDR2 as YSLEER. V lost 1 base and J lost 7, with 12 bases in between. The CDR3: CASSQGDSRNTQYF. The CDR3 nucleotides are TGCGCCAGCAGCCAAGGCGATAGCCGAAATACGCAGTATTTT.

This clone appeared a few times. The J gene is TRBJ2-7, the V gene TRBV9; 11 nucleotides line up with TRBD2. CDR1 is SGDLS and CDR2 is YYNGEE in the germline V gene. CDR3 length equals 14 residues. Trimming at V came to 0 bases and at J to 9 bases, leaving 5 bases not matched to a gene. The CDR3 here is CASSVASGGLSQYF. CDR3 sequence (DNA): TGTGCCAGCAGCGTAGCTAGCGGGGGGCTATCGCAGTACTTC. Looking up the rest from reference TRBV9 and TRBJ2-7 gives the full variable domain: DSGVTQTPKHLITATGQRVTLRCSPRSGDLSVYWYQQSLDQGLQFLIQYYNGEERAKGNILERFSAQQFPDLHSELNLSSLELGDSALYFCASSVASGGLSQYFGPGTRLTVT.

The rearrangement uses TRBV23-1 and TRBJ2-3; 7 bases are a match to TRBD2. TRBV23-1 is assigned to the ORF class and has an uncertain function. V was clipped by 8 bases and J by 5 bases; unmatched bases: 10. The CDR3 covers 14 residues. The CDR3 loop reads CASDGEGLGDTQYF. For the CDR3, the DNA is TGCGCCAGCGATGGGGAGGGGCTTGGAGATACGCAGTATTTT.

This chain joins TRBV4-1 and TRBJ1-5; TRBD1 matches at 10 bases. Germline V gene sequence: CDR1 MGHRA, CDR2 YSYEKL. The CDR3 contains 18 residues. Trimming took 1 base from V and 1 from J; bases not matched to a gene: 7. The CDR3 DNA reads as TGCGCCAGCAGCCAAGCCCCGGGACAGGGGATGAGCAATCAGCCCCAGCATTTT. This gives the protein CASSQAPGQGMSNQPQHF.

This clone occurred a few times. The CDR3, as DNA: TGTGCCAGCAGCTCCGGACAGTCGAACACTGAAGCTTTCTTT. This sequence encodes CASSSGQSNTEAFF. The gene calls are TRBV7-9 and TRBJ1-1, with D possibly matching TRBD1 (6 bases). The germline V gene has CDR1 SEHNR and CDR2 FQNEAQ (reference sequence). V was trimmed by 4 bases and J by 1 base, leaving 10 bases between them. The CDR3 length is 14 residues.

The chain links TRBV7-3 to TRBJ2-1, with a tentative D call TRBD2 (5 bases). Germline CDR1 SGHTA, CDR2 FQGTGA. Trimming took off 2 bases at V and 3 bases at J, with 11 bases between the two ends. This CDR3 is 15 amino acids long. CDR3 amino acids: CASSLWAGVYNEQFF. CDR3 sequence (DNA): TGTGCCAGCAGCTTATGGGCGGGCGTCTACAATGAGCAGTTCTTC.